The 32 T cell receptor beta chains in this list originate from one sample, sequenced in a study of T-cell memory formation after mild COVID-19. Via MiXCR, TCRdb re-called the 5' RACE reads, giving one row per CDR3 protein. The sample records under 300,000 distinct CDR3 sequences, around 8% being singletons. Sequencing used PBMCs or a T cell subset sorted from them (not recorded which). Receptor source: a man younger than 35 who had mild COVID-19 (a few samples of this study predate the infection). Cell type and time point are not known.

This clonotype was observed at least ten times. The chain is built from TRBV4-2 and TRBJ2-7; D not certain. Trimming took off 0 bases at V and 6 bases at J, with 12 bases between the two ends. CDR3 length equals 14 residues. Germline V lookup: CDR1 LGHNA, CDR2 YNFKEQ. CDR3 sequence: CASSQDVETGEQYF. The DNA for the CDR3 is TGTGCCAGCAGCCAAGATGTGGAAACGGGCGAGCAGTACTTC.

V gene TRBV24-1 combines with J gene TRBJ2-5, with D maybe TRBD2 (6 bases). CDR3 length equals 15 residues. Germline CDR1 reads KGHDR; CDR2 reads SFDVKD. V lost 3 bases, J lost 5 bases, and 15 bases lay in between. CDR3 sequence (DNA): TGTGCCACCAGTGATCCCGCTAGCGTGGAGGAGACCCAGTACTTC. As protein: CATSDPASVEETQYF.

This clonotype was found many times. This chain joins TRBV5-1 and TRBJ2-3; 9 nucleotides match TRBD1. Germline CDR1 and CDR2: SGHRS and YFSETQ. With V trimmed by 4 bases and J by 7 bases, 10 bases remained unmatched. CDR3 length equals 15 residues. The CDR3 DNA sequence: TGCGCCAGCAGCGCCACGGGACAGGGACCCAATACGCAGTATTTT. Translated, it gives CASSATGQGPNTQYF.

This clonotype showed up just a few times. V and J are TRBV7-9 and TRBJ2-7; D gene unclear. CDR3 length: 13 residues. Germline V gene sequence: CDR1 SEHNR, CDR2 FQNEAQ (reference sequence). CDR3 residues: CASSLAASIPTNV. The CDR3 nucleotides read TGTGCCAGCAGCTTAGCCGCCAGCATCCCTACTAACGTC.

This clonotype appeared a few times. CDR3 nucleotide sequence: TGCAGTGCTGGGGACACACGCACAGATACGCAGTATTTT. Its translation: CSAGDTRTDTQYF. This chain uses TRBV20-1 with TRBJ2-3; the D gene is possibly TRBD1 (6 bases). The CDR3 extends over 13 amino acids. From germline, CDR1 is DFQATT and CDR2 SNEGSKA (reference sequence). Deletions cut 5 bases from V and 1 base from J, with 10 bases between.

The chain has TRBV10-3 and TRBJ2-3; 8 bases align to TRBD2. From germline, CDR1 is ENHRY and CDR2 SYGVKD. V lost 7 bases, J lost 2 bases, and 8 bases stayed unmatched. The length of the CDR3 is 15 residues. The chain's CDR3 is CAITPTSGITDTQYF. The CDR3 nucleotides read TGTGCCATCACCCCTACTAGCGGAATCACAGATACGCAGTATTTT.

This clonotype was detected a few times. The chain is built from TRBV2 and TRBJ1-5, with D possibly TRBD1 on 6 matching bases. V lost 2 bases, J lost 3 bases, and 8 bases lay in between. CDR3 length: 14 amino acids. Germline CDR1 is SNHLY and CDR2 is FYNNEI. In DNA form, the CDR3 reads TGTGCCAGCAGTGAACGGACAGACAATCAGCCCCAGCATTTT. This encodes CASSERTDNQPQHF.

This clonotype was detected a few times. V usage is TRBV5-1 and J usage is TRBJ2-3; D unclear. V was pared by 0 bases and J by 1 base, with 9 bases between. The V gene's germline CDR1 is SGHRS and CDR2 YFSETQ. This CDR3 spans 15 amino acids. The CDR3 protein is CASSLGRQRTDTQYF. CDR3 DNA sequence: TGCGCCAGCAGCTTGGGTAGGCAACGCACAGATACGCAGTATTTT.

The rearrangement joins TRBV20-1 to TRBJ2-7; no definite D call. Trimming cost V 1 base and J 2 bases, with 3 bases left between them. In germline, CDR1 is DFQATT, CDR2 SNEGSKA (reference sequence). This CDR3 spans 11 amino acids. For the CDR3, the DNA is TGCAGTGCTAGAGGAACCTACGAGCAGTACTTC. Translating it yields CSARGTYEQYF.

This clonotype has more than one count but fewer than ten. V usage is TRBV10-3 and J usage is TRBJ2-2; 8 bases are shared with TRBD2. The CDR3 is made up of 16 amino acids. Germline-derived CDR1 and CDR2 are ENHRY and SYGVKD. Germline trimming cut 6 bases from V and 0 bases from J; bases unmatched to any gene: 6. The CDR3 here is CAIRPTSGANTGELFF. The CDR3 DNA is TGTGCCATCAGACCCACTAGCGGTGCGAACACCGGGGAGCTGTTTTTT.

This clonotype was detected only a few times. The chain carries TRBV9 and TRBJ1-2; maybe TRBD1 (6 bases). Germline V gene sequence: CDR1 SGDLS, CDR2 YYNGEE. V lost 3 bases and J lost 4, with 19 bases in between. The CDR3 has 16 residues. CDR3 protein: CASSADTGRKGYGYTF. The CDR3 nucleotides read TGTGCCAGCAGCGCAGATACAGGGAGAAAAGGCTATGGCTACACCTTC. The full variable domain, in which reference TRBV9 and TRBJ1-2 provide the parts outside the CDR3, is DSGVTQTPKHLITATGQRVTLRCSPRSGDLSVYWYQQSLDQGLQFLIQYYNGEERAKGNILERFSAQQFPDLHSELNLSSLELGDSALYFCASSADTGRKGYGYTFGSGTRLTVV.

The sample holds a few counts of this clonotype. The CDR3 DNA reads TGTGCCAGCAGCTTAGTACACGGGTTTAACACCGGGGAGCTGTTTTTT. As protein: CASSLVHGFNTGELFF. V usage is TRBV7-2 and J usage is TRBJ2-2; D gene unclear. V was clipped by 1 base and J by 2 bases, with 11 bases between them. CDR3 length: 16 residues. Germline CDR1 is SGHTA and CDR2 is FQGNSA.

The genes are TRBV19 and TRBJ2-3, with a tentative D call TRBD2 (6 bases). This CDR3 is 15 amino acids long. Trimming shortened V by 5 bases and J by 2 bases, and 14 bases separated the two germline ends. Per germline, CDR1 LNHDA and CDR2 SQIVND (reference sequence). The CDR3 region is CASSPPSVATDTQYF. The DNA of the CDR3 is TGTGCCAGTAGTCCACCTAGCGTAGCCACAGATACGCAGTATTTT.

The V gene is TRBV18, the J gene TRBJ1-1; D ambiguous. This CDR3 comprises 14 residues. Germline V gene sequence: CDR1 KGHSH, CDR2 LQKENI. With 8 bases removed from V and 1 base from J, the gap between germline ends came to 14 bases. The CDR3 sequence: CASQKGAENTEAFF. CDR3 sequence (DNA): TGTGCCAGCCAAAAGGGAGCAGAGAACACTGAAGCTTTCTTT.

This clonotype was observed many times. This rearrangement joins TRBV7-2 to TRBJ2-3; D is ambiguous. The CDR3 length is 14 residues. The germline V and J ends were trimmed by 2 bases and 0 bases, with 6 bases remaining between them. CDR1 SGHTA and CDR2 FQGNSA come from the germline V gene. CDR3 sequence: CASSLFGSTDTQYF. The CDR3, as DNA: TGTGCCAGCAGCTTATTTGGAAGCACAGATACGCAGTATTTT.

This clonotype was picked up a small number of times. The chain recombines TRBV2 with TRBJ1-3, with 8 bases fitting TRBD1. Per germline, CDR1 SNHLY and CDR2 FYNNEI. CDR3 length: 14 amino acids. Trimming took 6 bases from V and 2 from J; bases not matched to a gene: 3. CDR3 bases: TGTGCCAGCAGGAGACAGGGGCCTGGAAACACCATATATTTT. As protein: CASRRQGPGNTIYF.

The table lists this clonotype with a few counts. The genes are TRBV4-1 and TRBJ2-7; 10 bases match TRBD2. The junction had 11 bases not matched to a gene; V was cut back by 1 base and J by 5 bases. The CDR3 consists of 17 residues. Germline loops: CDR1 MGHRA, CDR2 YSYEKL. The CDR3 nucleotides are TGCGCCAGCAGCCAAGGTCTAGCGGGGGACCTTCCCCACGAGCAGTACGTC. This codes for CASSQGLAGDLPHEQYV.

This clonotype was seen at least ten times. This chain links TRBV5-1 with TRBJ1-4; tentative D call: TRBD1 (5 bases). Germline CDR1 SGHRS, CDR2 YFSETQ. V lost 4 bases and J lost 8, with 15 bases in between. The CDR3 spans 14 residues. The CDR3 loop is CASSRMGVEEKLFF. The CDR3 nucleotides read TGCGCCAGCAGCAGGATGGGGGTTGAGGAAAAACTGTTTTTT.

In this sample, this clonotype turned up a few times. The chain employs TRBV4-2 and TRBJ2-5, with 9 bases fitting TRBD2. This CDR3 has 15 residues. CDR1 and CDR2 (germline): LGHNA, YNFKEQ. Trimming cost V 1 base and J 4 bases; bases outside gene matches: 4. The CDR3 region is CASSQVGAGGETQYF. Here the CDR3 DNA reads TGTGCCAGCAGCCAAGTGGGAGCGGGGGGAGAGACCCAGTACTTC.

This clonotype was detected a few times. The chain recombines TRBV7-8 with TRBJ1-1, with TRBD1 matching over 7 bases. Germline V lookup: CDR1 SGHVS, CDR2 FQNEAQ. The J segment lost 0 bases and the V segment lost 2 bases, leaving 3 bases of the junction unmatched. This CDR3 is 15 amino acids long. In DNA, the CDR3 is TGTGCCAGCAGCTTAAGGGGGCTAATGAACACTGAAGCTTTCTTT. Amino acids: CASSLRGLMNTEAFF.

This clonotype was counted many times. V gene TRBV4-3 combines with J gene TRBJ2-5; D possibly corresponds to TRBD1 (6 bases). V lost 0 bases and J 3 bases, leaving 14 bases between the germline ends. From germline, CDR1 is LGHNA and CDR2 YSLEER. The CDR3 covers 16 residues. The CDR3 bases are TGCGCCAGCAGCCAAGATCGAAGGGACAAGGAAGAGACCCAGTACTTC. Amino acids: CASSQDRRDKEETQYF.

The chain has TRBV7-8 and TRBJ1-1, with 7 bases lining up with TRBD1. Germline values: CDR1 SGHVS, CDR2 FQNEAQ. V shed 1 base, J shed 4 bases, and the junction held 3 bases outside the gene matches. The CDR3 runs 14 residues. CDR3 in amino acids: CASSLDRGTTEAFF. CDR3 sequence (DNA): TGTGCCAGCAGCTTAGACAGGGGAACCACTGAAGCTTTCTTT.

This clonotype was picked up many times. This chain links TRBV27 with TRBJ2-3; 8 bases fit TRBD1. Germline V gene sequence: CDR1 MNHEY, CDR2 SMNVEV (reference sequence). The junction had 1 base not matched to a gene; V was cut back by 7 bases and J by 1 base. The CDR3 is 13 amino acids. The DNA for the CDR3 is TGTGCCAGCATGGGACAGGGCACAGATACGCAGTATTTT. Residues: CASMGQGTDTQYF.

The chain is built from TRBV9 and TRBJ2-1; D ambiguous. The V end lost 0 bases, the J end lost 2 bases, and 9 bases lay between the germline ends. Looked up from germline, CDR1 is SGDLS and CDR2 is YYNGEE. The CDR3 runs to 15 residues. The CDR3 reads CASSVVGVTYNEQFF. The CDR3 nucleotides are TGTGCCAGCAGCGTAGTTGGGGTCACCTACAATGAGCAGTTCTTC.

This clonotype was observed a handful of times. The V gene is TRBV5-1, the J gene TRBJ2-5; tentatively, D is TRBD1 (5 bases). The CDR3 runs to 16 residues. The V end was cut by 2 bases, the J end by 1 base, with 15 bases between. The germline gives CDR1 SGHRS, CDR2 YFSETQ. In nucleotides, the CDR3 is TGCGCCAGCAGCTTCCTCCAGGGTTCTTTCCAAGAGACCCAGTACTTC. Protein product: CASSFLQGSFQETQYF.

In its sample, this clonotype was seen a few times. The gene calls are TRBV5-1 and TRBJ2-2; the D gene is possibly TRBD1 (5 bases). Per the germline V gene, CDR1 is SGHRS and CDR2 is YFSETQ. The V gene lost 0 bases and the J gene lost 6 bases, with 9 bases spanning the gap. The CDR3 covers 14 residues. CDR3: CASSLEGVPGELFF. The CDR3, as DNA: TGCGCCAGCAGCTTGGAAGGGGTCCCCGGGGAGCTGTTTTTT.

The rearrangement uses TRBV6-1 and TRBJ2-3; 7 bases agree with TRBD2. CDR3 size: 13 residues. Germline CDR1 is MNHNS and CDR2 is SASEGT. V gave up 8 bases and J gave up 1 base; unmatched junction bases: 3. CDR3 amino acids: CASCTSGTDTQYF. The CDR3 region has the DNA TGTGCCAGCTGCACTAGCGGCACAGATACGCAGTATTTT.

V usage is TRBV20-1 and J usage is TRBJ2-4, with D unresolved. Germline CDR1 and CDR2: DFQATT and SNEGSKA (reference sequence). Trimming left V 1 base short and J 4 bases short, with 14 bases between. The CDR3 extends over 15 amino acids. CDR3 protein: CSARVLRTAKNIQYF. CDR3 in DNA: TGCAGTGCTAGAGTATTACGGACGGCAAAAAACATTCAGTACTTC.

The chain joins TRBV29-1 to TRBJ2-1, with D possibly TRBD2 on 6 matching bases. The V gene's germline CDR1 is SQVTM and CDR2 ANQGSEA. V was trimmed by 1 base and J by 7 bases, leaving 14 bases between them. CDR3 size: 14 residues. The CDR3 loop reads CSVEGAPGENEQFF. The CDR3 coding sequence is TGCAGCGTTGAAGGCGCTCCGGGGGAAAATGAGCAGTTCTTC.

This chain connects TRBV7-2 to TRBJ1-2, with D maybe TRBD1 (5 bases). CDR3 length: 16 amino acids. Trimming left V 7 bases short and J 4 bases short, with 22 bases between. The V gene's germline CDR1 is SGHTA and CDR2 FQGNSA. CDR3 sequence: CASTGRGGQTGYGYTF. The CDR3 nucleotides read TGTGCCAGCACGGGGCGGGGAGGGCAAACGGGCTATGGCTACACCTTC.

This chain connects TRBV20-1 to TRBJ2-7; D gene uncertain. Germline assignment: CDR1 DFQATT and CDR2 SNEGSKA (reference sequence). CDR3 length: 14 amino acids. V dropped 1 base and J dropped 6 bases, with 16 bases sitting between them. CDR3 bases: TGCAGTGCTAGAGGAGGCGCAGGTGGCACCGAGCAGTACTTC. Translation gives CSARGGAGGTEQYF.

There are a few counts of this clonotype. The chain links TRBV12-3 or TRBV12-4 to TRBJ1-2; D is perhaps TRBD1 (5 bases). Trimming took off 7 bases at V and 6 bases at J, with 18 bases between the two ends. The CDR3 extends over 14 amino acids. The CDR3: CASTNQFGGNGYTF. CDR3 nucleotides: TGTGCCAGCACAAACCAATTTGGGGGGAATGGCTACACCTTC.